This TCR beta chain was recorded in a study of blood T cell repertoires in COVID-19. The wider study: COVID-19 samples collected from the United States, Italy and Spain covered acute and convalescent phases. Sample material is recorded as cDNA or gDNA derived from T cells, B-cell-depleted T cells, or PBMCs.

This clone was counted a few times. Source study methods: Reference gene primer amplification gave nucleated cell count estimates. Assay: immunoSEQ multiplex PCR; the TCRdb copy retains only in-frame clones and omits some. The V and J calls and clone size come from that table; D and trimming were worked out from the DNA. Seen here are approximately 220,000 clones, 80% to 90% observed once, and the top ten hold roughly 6.4%. The ends lost 5 bases at V and 7 bases at J; junction bases unmatched: 8. Per the germline V gene, CDR1 is MDHEN and CDR2 is SYDVKM. The CDR3 runs 15 residues. The source material was peripheral blood. The chain couples TRBV28 to TRBJ1-2, with 12 bases that match TRBD1. This TCR came from a man between 60 and 75 years old who had recovered from COVID-19. The CDR3 region is CASSVGTGGLSGYTF. In nucleotides, the CDR3 is TGTGCCAGCAGTGTTGGGACAGGGGGCTTGTCTGGCTACACCTTC.